Below, 10 T cell receptor beta chains from the same sample are listed, as sequenced in a study of T cell repertoires in cytomegalovirus infection. Each CDR3 protein is one row after TCRdb ran MiXCR on the reads. This sample has fewer than 650,000 distinct CDR3 sequences, with just under 40% found just once. These receptors' targets are unknown. This specimen consisted of cultured PBMCs, obtained from culture after CMV antigen stimulation. The receptors were sampled from a human donor in good health (CMV status not recorded). Some clones in this sample may be carry-over from other donors' samples.

This clonotype was found a few times. J is TRBJ2-3 and V is TRBV7-9, with TRBD2 as a possible D gene (5 bases). CDR1 is SEHNR, CDR2 FQNEAQ, per germline (reference sequence). V was clipped by 1 base and J by 2 bases, with 13 bases between them. This CDR3 comprises 16 residues. This CDR3 is CASSLDPGMDTDTQYF. CDR3 bases: TGTGCCAGCAGCTTAGATCCCGGGATGGACACAGATACGCAGTATTTT.

The J gene is TRBJ1-3, the V gene TRBV6-5; D unresolved. The CDR3 is made up of 14 amino acids. Trimming left V 2 bases short and J 3 bases short, with 8 bases between. Germline assignment: CDR1 MNHEY and CDR2 SVGAGI. The CDR3 sequence is CASSYRFSGNTIYF. CDR3 sequence (DNA): TGTGCCAGCAGTTACAGGTTCAGTGGAAACACCATATATTTT.

This clonotype showed up just a few times. The chain uses TRBV7-9 and TRBJ1-4; D is unresolved. Trimming took 4 bases from V and 11 from J, leaving 14 bases between them. This CDR3 region has 13 residues. CDR1 SEHNR and CDR2 FQNEAQ come from the germline V gene (reference sequence). This chain's CDR3 is CASSSPGPGKLFF. CDR3 in DNA: TGTGCCAGCAGCTCCCCGGGCCCGGGGAAACTGTTTTTT.

The chain carries TRBV30 and TRBJ1-1; no definite D call. Trimming stripped 4 bases from V and 3 bases from J, with 12 bases between. The CDR3 totals 13 residues. The germline CDR1 and CDR2 sequences are GTSNPN and SVGIG (reference sequence). In DNA, the CDR3 is TGTGCCTGGAAAAGACGCATTGACACTGAAGCTTTCTTT. Translated: CAWKRRIDTEAFF.

This clonotype was found a few times. V is TRBV6-6 and J is TRBJ2-7; D not resolved. Trimming left V 6 bases short and J 5 bases short, with 14 bases between. Germline CDR1 is MNHNY and CDR2 is SVGAGI (reference sequence). The CDR3 consists of 13 residues. In nucleotides, the CDR3 is TGTGCCAGCAGGGATACGGTTCTTGACGAGCAGTACTTC. Its protein is CASRDTVLDEQYF.

This clonotype was observed a single time. No conserved phenylalanine or tryptophan is present at the end of the CDR3, so a read error is the likely explanation. The chain couples TRBV7-2 to TRBJ2-3; the match to TRBD2 covers 13 bases. This CDR3 contains 16 residues. Germline values: CDR1 SGHTA, CDR2 FQGNSA. J was trimmed by 4 bases and V by 3 bases; bases with no gene match: 4. Here the CDR3 reads CASSLGLAGWSDTQYY. DNA for the CDR3: TGTGCCAGCAGCTTGGGACTAGCGGGATGGTCAGATACGCAGTATTAT.

The table lists this clonotype with many counts. The rearrangement joins TRBV6-1 to TRBJ2-1; 10 bases line up with TRBD2. The germline CDR1 and CDR2 sequences are MNHNS and SASEGT. The CDR3 is 15 amino acids. Unmatched junction bases numbered 5, after V lost 6 bases and J lost 3 bases. The CDR3 DNA sequence: TGTGCCAGCAGAGTAGCGGGAGGCCTCTACAATGAGCAGTTCTTC. Translation: CASRVAGGLYNEQFF.

The chain employs TRBV5-4 and TRBJ2-1, with unresolved D. Looked up from germline, CDR1 is SGHNT and CDR2 is YYREEE (reference sequence). Trimming shortened V by 4 bases and J by 7 bases, and 18 bases separated the two germline ends. The CDR3 is 15 residues long. Here the CDR3 DNA reads TGTGCCAGCAGCCCCCCGCGACCCGGTTGGAATGAGCAGTTCTTC. Its protein is CASSPPRPGWNEQFF.

This chain joins TRBV4-1 and TRBJ1-1; D is possibly TRBD1 (6 bases). CDR1 and CDR2 (germline): MGHRA, YSYEKL. V was shortened by 2 bases and J by 2 bases, with 12 bases between the two germline ends. This CDR3 region has 15 residues. The CDR3, as DNA: TGCGCCAGCAGCCAAACAGGACAGATTAACACTGAAGCTTTCTTT. It specifies CASSQTGQINTEAFF.

This chain links TRBV5-1 with TRBJ2-6; the D is unclear. The CDR3 length is 16 residues. The ends were cut back, 6 bases at V and 0 bases at J, with 13 bases in the middle. From germline, CDR1 is SGHRS and CDR2 YFSETQ. The CDR3 region is CASTLFGTSGANVLTF. CDR3 nucleotide sequence: TGCGCCAGCACCCTATTCGGAACCTCTGGGGCCAACGTCCTGACTTTC.